Shown below are 8 T cell receptor beta chains from a single sample sequenced in a study of monozygotic twins with inflammatory bowel disease. After re-calling the 5' RACE reads, TCRdb lists one entry per CDR3 protein, DNA absent. Its table records 330,000 or so distinct CDR3 sequences. The sequencing sample was made of blood. These TCRs come from a human donor with ulcerative colitis or Crohn's disease, or a healthy co-twin of an affected twin (not recorded which).

V gene TRBV6-5 combines with J gene TRBJ2-2; the TCRdb D gene call, TRBD2, has no DNA to confirm it. The germline gives CDR1 MNHEY, CDR2 SVGAGI. The CDR3 length is 16 residues. The CDR3 sequence is CASSYALAGYTGELFF.

CDR3 in amino acids: CASRLTGETQYF. The rearrangement joins TRBV7-9 to TRBJ2-5. The CDR3 loop spans 12 amino acids. CDR1 and CDR2 from the germline V gene are SEHNR and FQNEAQ (reference sequence).

The chain carries TRBV7-2 and TRBJ2-7; lacking DNA, the TRBD1 call made by TCRdb goes unchecked. The germline V gene encodes CDR1 SGHTA and CDR2 FQGNSA. CDR3 size: 15 residues. CDR3 region: CASSWGGGRSYEQYF. The entire variable domain, with the rest obtained from reference TRBV7-2 and TRBJ2-7, is as follows: GAGVSQSPSNKVTEKGKDVELRCDPISGHTALYWYRQSLGQGLEFLIYFQGNSAPDKSGLPSDRFSAERTGGSVSTLTIQRTQQEDSAVYLCASSWGGGRSYEQYFGPGTRLTVT.

The chain recombines TRBV2 with TRBJ2-5; TCRdb reports TRBD1, a call that lacks DNA to check it against. Germline V gives CDR1 SNHLY, CDR2 FYNNEI. This CDR3 region has 15 residues. CDR3 region: CASSEATGGPETQYF.

V gene TRBV7-2 combines with J gene TRBJ2-3; absent DNA, TCRdb's TRBD2 call cannot be checked. The CDR3 has 17 residues. In germline, CDR1 is SGHTA, CDR2 FQGNSA. CDR3 loop: CASSYDHTSGATDTQYF.

The chain joins TRBV20-1 to TRBJ1-2; the TCRdb call, TRBD1, lacks DNA for checking. Per the germline V gene, CDR1 is DFQATT and CDR2 is SNEGSKA (reference sequence). The CDR3 consists of 11 residues. The CDR3 sequence: CSAGGTYGYTF.

This chain links TRBV6-1 with TRBJ1-1; there is no DNA to check the TCRdb D call of TRBD1. This CDR3 has 14 amino acids. CDR1 and CDR2 from the germline V gene are MNHNS and SASEGT. The CDR3 here is CASSDRGLNTEAFF.

V is TRBV24-1 and J is TRBJ2-1; TCRdb picks TRBD1, but there is no DNA to check that call. The CDR3 covers 17 residues. CDR1 is KGHDR and CDR2 is SFDVKD in the germline V gene. This CDR3 is CATSDPLGRDPENEQFF.